Listed here are 2 T cell receptor beta chains from one sample, sequenced in a study of cytomegalovirus exposure and HLA in healthy donors. The PCR made use of 60 Vbeta and 13 Jbeta primers. Assay used: immunoSEQ multiplex PCR; TCRdb lists only in-frame clones, some missing. The sample includes some 130,000 clones, roughly 78% of them seen just once. Sample: PBMCs. The receptors here all came from a man aged 35 to 55 in good health and CMV-seronegative.

V gene TRBV4-2 combines with J gene TRBJ1-5; the match to TRBD1 covers 8 bases. Germline V CDR1 and CDR2: LGHNA, YNFKEQ. The trim removed 0 bases at V and 6 bases at J, leaving 13 bases unmatched. CDR3 length: 18 residues. The CDR3, as DNA: TGTGCCAGCAGCCAAGATCACCCCCCCCGACAGGGGAGTCAGCCCCAGCATTTT. Protein product: CASSQDHPPRQGSQPQHF.

This chain joins TRBV6-7 and TRBJ2-6, with 7 bases aligning to TRBD1. TRBV6-7 is filed as an ORF, its function uncertain. The J segment lost 0 bases and the V segment lost 5 bases, leaving 10 bases of the junction unmatched. This CDR3 is built from 18 residues. This chain's CDR3 is CASSTQTGPRSGANVLTF. In DNA form, the CDR3 reads TGTGCCAGCAGTACCCAGACAGGGCCACGCTCTGGGGCCAACGTCCTGACTTTC.